This TCR beta chain was obtained from a study of CD8 T cells in ankylosing spondylitis. Notes on the study in general: Disease-linked clones were reportedly significantly enriched in matched ankylosing spondylitis synovial fluid. A motif in TCR beta, a set of eight highly homologous variants, appeared characteristic of ankylosing spondylitis blood. Earlier work had already found some motif variants in reactive arthritis synovial fluid and blood.

Per the germline V gene, CDR1 is MNHEY and CDR2 is SMNVEV (reference sequence). Trimming pared 1 base from V and 3 bases from J, leaving 17 bases between. The CDR3 has 17 residues. This clonotype appeared a few times. Antigen unknown. In TCRdb, the 5' RACE reads were re-called with MiXCR into one record per CDR3 protein. The sample has under 850,000 distinct CDR3 sequences, around 19% seen once; the top ten hold under 20%. The chain combines TRBV27 with TRBJ2-3; D tentatively fits TRBD1 or TRBD2 (5 bases each). This sequence originates from a male donor with ankylosing spondylitis. Sequenced: blood, either unsorted or a sorted T cell fraction (not recorded which). This CDR3 is CASSLWRAGISTDTQYF. CDR3 nucleotides: TGTGCCAGCAGTTTATGGCGGGCAGGGATTAGTACAGATACGCAGTATTTT.